This is a list of T cell receptor beta chains from one sample in a study of blood T cell repertoires in COVID-19. Clones were read by immunoSEQ multiplex PCR, and TCRdb kept only the in-frame ones, dropping some. The sample records about 23,000 clones, approximately 94% being singletons. Sequenced sample: peripheral blood. These TCRs come from a woman between 50 and 59 years old with active COVID-19. Both conserved end residues are part of each CDR3. D genes are given only for firm matches. The listing skips clone size in some rows; elsewhere it reads once, few, many or a size class.

V gene,D gene,clone size,J gene,CDR3 DNA,CDR3 protein
TRBV3-1/TRBV3-2,NA,NA,TRBJ2-1,TGTGCCAGCAGCCAAGAGGTGGGGGGATCCTACAATGAGCAGTTCTTC,CASSQEVGGSYNEQFF
TRBV5-1,TRBD2,NA,TRBJ2-1,TGCGCCAGCAGCGGAAGGACTAGCGGGGACTACAATGAGCAGTTCTTC,CASSGRTSGDYNEQFF
TRBV10-2,NA,NA,TRBJ1-2,TGCGCCAGCGTTTCAGGGGTATCCTATGGCTACACCTTC,CASVSGVSYGYTF
TRBV28,NA,NA,TRBJ2-6,TGTGCCAGCAGCCAACCAGCCCTCAGGGGGGCCAACGTCCTGACTTTC,CASSQPALRGANVLTF
TRBV9,NA,NA,TRBJ2-1,TGTGCCAGCAGGAAGGGGAACGGAGCCTACAATGAGCAGTTCTTC,CASRKGNGAYNEQFF
TRBV10-3,NA,NA,TRBJ2-5,TGTGCCATCAGTGACAGCCACAGGGTTGGGGAGACCCAGTACTTC,CAISDSHRVGETQYF
TRBV9,TRBD2,NA,TRBJ2-1,TGTGCCAGCGGAGACCGGGAGGGCAATGAGCAGTTCTTC,CASGDREGNEQFF
TRBV29-1,NA,NA,TRBJ1-1,TGCAGCGTGGGAGGGGGGGACACTGAAGCTTTCTTT,CSVGGGDTEAFF
TRBV6-5,NA,NA,TRBJ1-6,TGTGCCAGCAGCCGGGGGGTGGAGGGAGCCCTCCACTTT,CASSRGVEGALHF
TRBV6-5,TRBD2,once,TRBJ2-1,TGTGCCAGCAGAACTAGCGGGGGACCATACAATGAGCAGTTCTTC,CASRTSGGPYNEQFF
TRBV12-3/TRBV12-4,TRBD1,NA,TRBJ1-2,TGTGCCAGCACCGGACAGGTCCGTGGGGGCTACACCTTC,CASTGQVRGGYTF
TRBV4-1,TRBD1,NA,TRBJ2-6,TGCGCCAGCAGCCAGGAGGCAGGGGGCGCTGGGGCCAACGTCCTGACTTTC,CASSQEAGGAGANVLTF
TRBV6-4,NA,NA,TRBJ2-1,TGTGCCAGCAGTGACTCAGCGGAGTCCTACAATGAGCAGTTCTTC,CASSDSAESYNEQFF
TRBV5-1,TRBD2,NA,TRBJ2-2,TGCGCCAGCAGCTTGAGGCGGGAGAGTACCGGGGAGCTGTTTTTT,CASSLRRESTGELFF
TRBV5-4,NA,NA,TRBJ2-1,TGTGCCAGCAGCCGAGGGAGTAACTCCTACAATGAGCAGTTCTTC,CASSRGSNSYNEQFF
TRBV5-1,NA,NA,TRBJ1-2,TGCGCCAGCAGCCCTACAGGTCAGCTTAACTATGGCTACACCTTC,CASSPTGQLNYGYTF
TRBV19,NA,once,TRBJ1-3,TGTGCCAGTGCAGTCGGACACGGAAACACCATATATTTT,CASAVGHGNTIYF
TRBV7-3,TRBD2,NA,TRBJ2-3,TGTGCCAGCAGCTTAGGCCTAGCGGGAGCAGATACGCAGTATTTT,CASSLGLAGADTQYF
TRBV18,NA,once,TRBJ2-1,TGTGCCAGCTCACCAGAGAGAGGTGAGCAGTTCTTC,CASSPERGEQFF
TRBV9,TRBD2,NA,TRBJ2-2,TGTGCCAGCAGCGTAGAAGGCGGGGGGACCGGGGAGCTGTTTTTT,CASSVEGGGTGELFF
TRBV24-1,NA,NA,TRBJ2-1,TGTGCCACCAGTGATGCCACCGGGAACCTAATTGAGCAGTTCTTC,CATSDATGNLIEQFF
TRBV19,TRBD2,NA,TRBJ2-2,TGTGCCAGTAGTCCGGGACTAGCGGGAGGGCGGAACACCGGGGAGCTGTTTTTT,CASSPGLAGGRNTGELFF
TRBV25-1,NA,once,TRBJ2-3,TGTGCCAGCAGTTCAGTAGATACGCAGTATTTT,CASSSVDTQYF
TRBV6-5,NA,NA,TRBJ1-1,TGTGCCGGCCGGAGGAGTGGAATGAACACTGAAGCTTTCTTT,CAGRRSGMNTEAFF
TRBV7-9,TRBD2,NA,TRBJ2-3,TGTGCCAGCAGCTTTGCCCGGGCTAGCGGGGTGGATACGCAGTATTTT,CASSFARASGVDTQYF
TRBV4-2,NA,NA,TRBJ2-7,TGTGCCAGCAGCCAAGATAGTCGATCCTCCTACGAGCAGTACTTC,CASSQDSRSSYEQYF
TRBV7-9,NA,NA,TRBJ2-5,TGTGCCAGCAGCTTAGCGCCCCTGGGGCGACAAGAGACCCAGTACTTC,CASSLAPLGRQETQYF
TRBV5-5,NA,NA,TRBJ2-1,TGTGCCAGCAGCTTCAGGGGCTCAGGCAATGAGCAGTTCTTC,CASSFRGSGNEQFF
TRBV19,NA,once,TRBJ1-6,TGTGCCAGTAGCCCCTTCTATAATTCACCCCTCCACTTT,CASSPFYNSPLHF